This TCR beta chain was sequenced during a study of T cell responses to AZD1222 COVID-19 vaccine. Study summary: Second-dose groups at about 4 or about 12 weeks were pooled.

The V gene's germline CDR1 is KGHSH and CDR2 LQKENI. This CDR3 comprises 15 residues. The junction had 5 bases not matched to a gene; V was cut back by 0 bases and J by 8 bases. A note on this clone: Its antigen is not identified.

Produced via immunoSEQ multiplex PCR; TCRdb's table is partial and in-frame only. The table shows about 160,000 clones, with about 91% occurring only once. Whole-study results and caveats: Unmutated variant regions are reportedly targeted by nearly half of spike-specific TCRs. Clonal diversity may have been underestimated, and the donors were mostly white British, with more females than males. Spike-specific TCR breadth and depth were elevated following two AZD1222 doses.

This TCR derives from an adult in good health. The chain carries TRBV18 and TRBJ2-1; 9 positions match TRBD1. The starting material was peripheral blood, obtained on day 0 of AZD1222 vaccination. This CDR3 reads CASSPPDRGLHEQFF. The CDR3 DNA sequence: TGTGCCAGCTCACCACCGGACAGGGGTTTGCATGAGCAGTTCTTC.